The clone carrying this TCR beta chain was counted between two and nine times. Its antigen remains unidentified. With the Oncomine TCR Beta short-read assay, DNA from cultured CD4+ T cells was sequenced. MiXCR was run by TCRdb on the PCR reads, yielding one entry per CDR3 protein. The sample lists 4,500 to 6,000 distinct CDR3 sequences; over 40% were seen once. The entry originates in a study of vaccination and CD4 T cells after COVID-19. As for the study in general: Investigators drew the post-COVID samples a median about 98 days after diagnosis, with a range of 35 to 161. Study-wide results and caveats: Within the convalescent patients, spike mono-reactivity was found in 304 of 307 vaccine-specific clones.

Stated treatment: roughly 10-day PBMC culture with coronavirus spike peptide pools or control peptides (ViraFEST assay). CD4+ T-cell collection from the unexposed donor predated the COVID-19 pandemic (2011-2018). ViraFEST enlarged antigen-specific T cell populations with peptide pools and afterwards sequenced TCRs. Wells that each held fewer than 2.5 million PBMCs were cultured with roughly 9.5 IU/ml IL-2 and about 9.8 ug/ml peptide pools. Trimming took off 8 bases at V and 9 bases at J, with 20 bases between the two ends. Germline V CDR1 and CDR2: SNHLY, FYNNEI. This CDR3 spans 14 amino acids. The receptor's source is a human donor in good health. The chain joins TRBV2 to TRBJ1-5; D is unresolved. The sequencing input was CD4+ T cells from blood, cultured in vitro. As DNA, the CDR3 is TGTGCCAGCGCCTCACCTCCGCAGGTTTGGCCCCAGCATTTT. Translating it yields CASASPPQVWPQHF.